These T cell receptor beta chains were read from a single sample in a study of human T cells and chemical hapten exposure. TCRdb re-called the RACE reads with MiXCR, one entry per CDR3 protein. The table lists more than 85,000 distinct CDR3 sequences, less than 35% of them singletons. Sequenced material: whole blood, taken in connection with sensitization to the hapten diphenylcyclopropenone (DPC). The receptors shown here come from a man aged 40-49 years with alopecia areata. Some clones in this sample may be carry-over from other donors' samples. Both conserved end residues are part of each CDR3. A D gene is named only where the DNA matches it firmly. Clone size is not always given. Where it is, it says once, few, many or a class for expanded clones.

clone size	D gene	V gene	J gene	CDR3 DNA	CDR3 protein
few	TRBD2	TRBV7-2	TRBJ2-1	TGTGCCAGCAGCTTATTCCTAGCGGGAGCTCGGGAGCAGTTCTTC	CASSLFLAGAREQFF
-	-	TRBV7-9	TRBJ2-3	TGTGCCAGCAGCTTAGGTAGACCCTCAAGCACAGATACGCAGTATTTT	CASSLGRPSSTDTQYF
few	-	TRBV7-2	TRBJ1-6	TGTGCCAGCAGCATAGCCGGGACGCAGAATTCACCCCTCCACTTT	CASSIAGTQNSPLHF
-	-	TRBV20-1	TRBJ2-1	TGCAGTGCTCAGGACTCCTGGGATGAGCAGTTCTTC	CSAQDSWDEQFF
-	-	TRBV6-2/TRBV6-3	TRBJ2-7	TGTGCCAGGACTCACGGGGCCTCCTACGAGCAGTACTTC	CARTHGASYEQYF
few	-	TRBV12-3/TRBV12-4	TRBJ1-2	TGTGCCAGCAATTCCCGATCCGTTCATGGCTACACCTTC	CASNSRSVHGYTF
-	-	TRBV27	TRBJ1-3	TGTGCCAGCAGTTTTAGTTCTGGAAACACCATATATTTT	CASSFSSGNTIYF
-	-	TRBV19	TRBJ2-1	TGTGCCAGTAGTATAGAACCCGTTGGTAACAATGAGCAGTTCTTC	CASSIEPVGNNEQFF
few	-	TRBV7-2	TRBJ2-3	TGTGCCAGCAGCTCACGGACCCCCACAGATACGCAGTATTTT	CASSSRTPTDTQYF
few	TRBD1	TRBV2	TRBJ2-1	TGTGCCAGCATCGCCGGACAGGGGGCGCGGAATGAGCAGTTCTTC	CASIAGQGARNEQFF
-	TRBD2	TRBV7-2	TRBJ2-3	TGTGCCAGCAGCTTGGGGACTAGCACCACAGATACGCAGTATTTT	CASSLGTSTTDTQYF
-	-	TRBV12-3/TRBV12-4	TRBJ2-1	TGTGCCAGCAGTTTAGCGGGGGGGGGGACAAGGGAGCAGTTCTTC	CASSLAGGGTREQFF
-	-	TRBV27	TRBJ2-7	TGTGCCAGCAGTCCTCAAGGACCTTCAGAGCAGTACTTC	CASSPQGPSEQYF
-	-	TRBV9	TRBJ2-7	TGTGCCAGCAGCGTCTCTACGGAAACAGTTCGCGAGCAGTACTTC	CASSVSTETVREQYF
-	-	TRBV13	TRBJ2-3	TGTGCCAGCAGGAGAGGAGGGGGCGCAGATACGCAGTATTTT	CASRRGGGADTQYF
-	-	TRBV29-1	TRBJ2-2	TGCAGCGTTGGGGTGAACACCGGGGAGCTGTTTTTT	CSVGVNTGELFF
-	-	TRBV4-3	TRBJ2-6	TGCGCCAGCAGCCAAGATAGAGGGGGTACTGGGGCCAACGTCCTGACTTTC	CASSQDRGGTGANVLTF
-	-	TRBV5-5	TRBJ2-5	TGTGCCAGCAGCCCGACAGGCGGGCAAGAGACCCAGTACTTC	CASSPTGGQETQYF
once	-	TRBV29-1	TRBJ2-2	TGCAGCGGTGGACGGACCGGGGAGCTGTTTTTT	CSGGRTGELFF
-	-	TRBV24-1	TRBJ2-3	TGTGCCACCAGTGTTAGTAGGGATCCAGATACGCAGTATTTT	CATSVSRDPDTQYF
-	TRBD1	TRBV12-3/TRBV12-4	TRBJ1-1	TGTGCCAGCAGTTCATTGACAGGGATGAACACTGAAGCTTTCTTT	CASSSLTGMNTEAFF
few	-	TRBV6-6	TRBJ2-3	TGTGCCAGCAAACAGGTCAGGGATACAGATACGCAGTATTTT	CASKQVRDTDTQYF
-	-	TRBV6-2/TRBV6-3	TRBJ1-2	TGTGCCAGCAGTTACCCCCAGGGAAGCGACTATGGCTACACCTTC	CASSYPQGSDYGYTF
few	-	TRBV6-2/TRBV6-3	TRBJ2-1	TGTGCCAGCAGTTACCCCCTTCGGGTGAGGCAGATGGAGCAGTTCTTC	CASSYPLRVRQMEQFF
many	TRBD1	TRBV5-4	TRBJ2-3	TGTGCCAGCAGCATGGGACAGGGCAGGACAGATACGCAGTATTTT	CASSMGQGRTDTQYF
-	TRBD1	TRBV6-5	TRBJ1-5	TGTGCCAGCAGTTACTCGACAGGGGATCAGCCCCAGCATTTT	CASSYSTGDQPQHF
-	-	TRBV6-2/TRBV6-3	TRBJ2-7	TGTGCCAGCAGTCCGAGGGGTACCTACGAGCAGTACTTC	CASSPRGTYEQYF
-	-	TRBV6-5	TRBJ1-2	TGTGCCAGCAGTTACTCGTTAGATTCGAATGGCTACACCTTC	CASSYSLDSNGYTF
few	TRBD2	TRBV20-1	TRBJ2-5	TGCAGTGCTAGAGGAAGTAGCGGGAGGGTACAAGAGACCCAGTACTTC	CSARGSSGRVQETQYF
-	-	TRBV7-3	TRBJ2-1	TGTGCCAGCACCCCCGCGGGCCTAGCGCACTACAATGAGCAGTTCTTC	CASTPAGLAHYNEQFF
-	-	TRBV6-2/TRBV6-3	TRBJ2-7	TGTGCCAGCACCTCGGCCGGCTCTGGATCGTACGAGCAGTACTTC	CASTSAGSGSYEQYF
few	-	TRBV25-1	TRBJ1-5	TGTGCCAGCAGTGAGGGGGGCAATCAGCCCCAGCATTTT	CASSEGGNQPQHF
few	-	TRBV5-4	TRBJ1-3	TGTGCCAGCAGCCTACAGGGCTCTGGAAACACCATATATTTT	CASSLQGSGNTIYF
-	-	TRBV20-1	TRBJ2-3	TGCAGTGCTAGGGCGGCCCTACGGACAGATACGCAGTATTTT	CSARAALRTDTQYF
-	TRBD2	TRBV6-2/TRBV6-3	TRBJ2-3	TGTGCCAGCAGTTACCCCTTGGGACTAGCGGAGGGAGGCACAGATACGCAGTATTTT	CASSYPLGLAEGGTDTQYF
many	TRBD1	TRBV29-1	TRBJ2-3	TGCAGCGTTGAAGCCCGGGACAGGGGCACAGATACGCAGTATTTT	CSVEARDRGTDTQYF
few	-	TRBV3-1	TRBJ2-3	TGTGCCAGCAGCCAAGGGGACGGGCCCACAGATACGCAGTATTTT	CASSQGDGPTDTQYF